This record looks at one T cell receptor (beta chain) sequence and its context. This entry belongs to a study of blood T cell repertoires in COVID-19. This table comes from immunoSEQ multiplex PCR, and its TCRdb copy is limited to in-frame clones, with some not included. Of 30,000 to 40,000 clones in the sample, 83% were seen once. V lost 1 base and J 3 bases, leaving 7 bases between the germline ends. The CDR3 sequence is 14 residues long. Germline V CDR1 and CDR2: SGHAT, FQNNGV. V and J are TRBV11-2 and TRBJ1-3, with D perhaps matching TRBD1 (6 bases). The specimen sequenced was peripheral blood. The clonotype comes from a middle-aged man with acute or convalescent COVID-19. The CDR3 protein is CASSLVQGGNTIYF. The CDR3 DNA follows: TGTGCCAGCAGCTTAGTACAGGGTGGAAACACCATATATTTT.